The TCR beta chain described here comes from a study of T cell repertoires in cytomegalovirus infection. TCRdb redid the calling of the reads with MiXCR, one entry per CDR3 protein. The sample has around 430,000 distinct CDR3 sequences; roughly 46% are singletons. The CDR3 sequence is 13 residues long. Trimming removed 2 bases from V and 3 bases from J; junction bases left unmatched: 4. Per the germline V gene, CDR1 is SQVTM and CDR2 is ANQGSEA. About this clonotype: The antigen remains undetermined.

Broader study findings: Based on cumulative public TCR beta family frequency, carriers of CMV plus the relevant HLA were identified.

This material consisted of cultured PBMCs, taken from culture after CMV antigen stimulation. The receptor was isolated from a human donor in good health (CMV status not recorded). Some clones in this sample may be carry-over from other donors' samples. V and J are TRBV29-1 and TRBJ2-7; the match to TRBD1 covers 7 bases. The CDR3 loop is CSVEWRQGYEQYF. Here the CDR3 DNA reads TGCAGCGTTGAATGGCGACAGGGCTACGAGCAGTACTTC.